Following are 29 T cell receptor beta chains from one sample sequenced in a study of human T cells and chemical hapten exposure. TCRdb called the RACE reads again in MiXCR, with one record for every CDR3 protein. The table includes about 90,000 distinct CDR3 sequences, roughly a tenth detected once. The time point denotes: patch test 3, about 24 weeks after DPC sensitization. The treatment: therapeutic diphenylcyclopropenone sensitization with weekly scalp DPC. Sequencing used whole blood, obtained in connection with sensitization to the hapten diphenylcyclopropenone (DPC). The receptor source for this set is a woman aged 25 to 45 with alopecia areata. Some clones in this sample may be carry-over from other donors' samples.

This clonotype was found a few times. This chain uses TRBV9 with TRBJ2-3; TRBD1 matches 8 bases. Per germline, CDR1 SGDLS and CDR2 YYNGEE. The CDR3 covers 13 residues. V shed 2 bases, J shed 7 bases, and the junction held 3 bases outside the gene matches. DNA of the CDR3: TGTGCCAGCAGCGTCAGGACAGGGAATACGCAGTATTTT. Its protein is CASSVRTGNTQYF.

This clonotype was counted at least ten times. This rearrangement joins TRBV11-2 to TRBJ1-1, with D unclear. CDR1 is SGHAT, CDR2 FQNNGV, per germline. The V and J ends lost 4 bases and 1 base respectively, with 7 bases between them. The CDR3 loop spans 13 amino acids. CDR3 in DNA: TGTGCCAGCAGCTCACAAGCGAACACTGAAGCTTTCTTT. Residues: CASSSQANTEAFF. Full variable domain (remainder filled in from reference TRBV11-2 and TRBJ1-1): EAGVAQSPRYKIIEKRQSVAFWCNPISGHATLYWYQQILGQGPKLLIQFQNNGVVDDSQLPKDRFSAERLKGVDSTLKIQPAKLEDSAVYLCASSSQANTEAFFGQGTRLTVV.

This clonotype was seen only a few times. The J gene is TRBJ1-5, the V gene TRBV6-2 or TRBV6-3; the D gene is possibly TRBD1 (5 bases). From germline, CDR1 is MNHEY and CDR2 SVGEGT. CDR3 length: 16 residues. V was trimmed by 5 bases and J by 0 bases, leaving 14 bases between them. The CDR3 loop reads CASSGPWGYSNQPQHF. In DNA, the CDR3 is TGTGCCAGCAGTGGACCCTGGGGGTATAGCAATCAGCCCCAGCATTTT.

The chain uses TRBV29-1 and TRBJ2-7; 11 positions match TRBD2. Per germline, CDR1 SQVTM and CDR2 ANQGSEA. V shed 7 bases and J 3 bases; nucleotides not matched to a gene: 5. The CDR3 runs to 13 residues. The DNA of the CDR3 is TGCAGCGCCTCTACTAGCGGGGGCTACGAGCAGTACTTC. It encodes CSASTSGGYEQYF.

The chain has TRBV28 and TRBJ1-5; tentative D call: TRBD1 (6 bases). Germline lookup yields CDR1 MDHEN and CDR2 SYDVKM. The length of the CDR3 is 15 residues. Trimming stripped 6 bases from V and 3 bases from J, with 15 bases between. The CDR3 reads CASSPSGGHNQPQHF. In nucleotides, the CDR3 is TGTGCCAGCAGCCCTAGCGGGGGCCACAATCAGCCCCAGCATTTT.

In its sample, this clonotype was seen a few times. The chain is built from TRBV4-1 and TRBJ2-5; D is possibly TRBD2 (5 bases). The CDR3 has 15 residues. From germline, CDR1 is MGHRA and CDR2 YSYEKL. V was cut by 1 base and J by 0 bases, with 9 bases left in between. The CDR3 nucleotides are TGCGCCAGCAGCCAAGGGACGGGATACCAAGAGACCCAGTACTTC. Encoded protein: CASSQGTGYQETQYF.

The table lists this clonotype with many counts. The rearrangement uses TRBV5-1 and TRBJ2-3; D unresolved. CDR3 size: 15 residues. Germline CDR1 SGHRS, CDR2 YFSETQ. Trimming took 0 bases from V and 0 from J, leaving 8 bases between them. CDR3: CASSLGTPSTDTQYF. The DNA for the CDR3 is TGCGCCAGCAGCTTGGGAACTCCTAGCACAGATACGCAGTATTTT.

This clonotype was observed a few times. The chain recombines TRBV15 with TRBJ1-5, with D unclear. The V gene lost 4 bases and the J gene lost 7 bases, with 8 bases spanning the gap. The CDR3 is 12 amino acids. Germline V CDR1 and CDR2: LNHNV, YYDKDF (reference sequence). The CDR3 spells CATSIAQQPQHF. In DNA form, the CDR3 reads TGTGCCACCAGCATCGCCCAACAGCCCCAGCATTTT.

The chain links TRBV18 to TRBJ2-7; 9 bases are a match to TRBD2. The V and J ends lost 3 bases and 1 base, in that order; junction bases with no gene match: 4. CDR3 size: 15 residues. Germline V gives CDR1 KGHSH, CDR2 LQKENI. In DNA, the CDR3 is TGTGCCAGCTCACCCGCGGGGGGGCCTTCCTACGAGCAGTACGTC. Protein product: CASSPAGGPSYEQYV.

This clonotype was picked up many times. The gene calls are TRBV10-3 and TRBJ1-1; no reliable D call. The CDR3 is made up of 13 amino acids. V was cut by 7 bases and J by 1 base, with 10 bases left in between. Germline V gene lookup returns CDR1 ENHRY and CDR2 SYGVKD. The CDR3 sequence: CAIKPVGNTEAFF. The CDR3 DNA is TGTGCCATCAAACCAGTTGGGAACACTGAAGCTTTCTTT.

The gene calls are TRBV4-1 and TRBJ2-7; no clear D gene. CDR1 and CDR2 from the germline V gene are MGHRA and YSYEKL. The CDR3 length is 14 residues. The V end lost 4 bases, the J end lost 0 bases, and 10 bases lay between the germline ends. The CDR3: CASSLTPSSYEQYV. Written as DNA, the CDR3 is TGCGCCAGCAGCCTAACTCCCAGCTCCTACGAGCAGTACGTC.

This clonotype came up many times. This chain connects TRBV25-1 to TRBJ2-1; TRBD1 matches at 8 bases. The length of the CDR3 is 16 residues. CDR1 is MGHDK and CDR2 is SYGVNS in the germline V gene. The V segment lost 5 bases and the J segment 1 base; nucleotides outside the gene matches: 7. CDR3 in amino acids: CASSTTDRGSYNEQFF. In DNA form, the CDR3 reads TGTGCCAGCAGTACCACCGACAGGGGTTCCTACAATGAGCAGTTCTTC.

V gene TRBV4-1 combines with J gene TRBJ2-2; D remains ambiguous. In germline, CDR1 is MGHRA, CDR2 YSYEKL. The CDR3 has 15 residues. The germline V and J ends were trimmed by 2 bases and 1 base, with 8 bases remaining between them. The DNA of the CDR3 is TGCGCCAGCAGCCAAAATTTTATGAACACCGGGGAGCTGTTTTTT. Amino acid sequence: CASSQNFMNTGELFF.

This clonotype was recorded at least ten times. For the CDR3, the DNA is TGCGCCAGCAGCCAAGATCTTCTGTGGGGCGGGGAAACTGAAGCTTTCTTT. Protein sequence: CASSQDLLWGGETEAFF. This rearrangement joins TRBV4-3 to TRBJ1-1, with D tentatively TRBD1 (5 bases). Germline V gene data show CDR1 as LGHNA and CDR2 as YSLEER. The CDR3 loop spans 17 amino acids. Trimming left V 0 bases short and J 5 bases short, with 19 bases between.

There are a few counts of this clonotype. The gene calls are TRBV27 and TRBJ2-2; D is undetermined. Trimming removed 1 base at V and 3 bases at J, with 0 bases between. The V gene's germline CDR1 is MNHEY and CDR2 SMNVEV (reference sequence). This CDR3 is built from 12 residues. This chain's CDR3 is CASSLYTGELFF. The CDR3 DNA reads TGTGCCAGCAGTTTATACACCGGGGAGCTGTTTTTT.

The chain combines TRBV6-5 with TRBJ2-1, with 8 positions matching TRBD2. Germline CDR1 MNHEY, CDR2 SVGAGI. Trimming at V came to 2 bases and at J to 6 bases, leaving 6 bases not matched to a gene. CDR3 size: 15 residues. The CDR3 here is CASSYAGGPFNEQFF. The CDR3 bases are TGTGCCAGCAGTTACGCGGGGGGACCGTTCAATGAGCAGTTCTTC.

This clonotype was counted between two and nine times. The CDR3 end shows no conserved phenylalanine or tryptophan, and so a read error is likely. The DNA is left out, because the CDR3 cannot be placed on it with certainty; the CDR3 is given as TCRdb lists it. This chain connects TRBV7-2 to TRBJ1-1; TRBD1 is the table's D call and was not checked against the DNA. Inclusive of both ends, the CDR3 amounts to 12 amino acids. The germline CDR1 and CDR2 sequences are SGHTA and FQGNSA. The CDR3: CASSLDTGTADI.

This clonotype was observed at least ten times. This chain uses TRBV2 with TRBJ2-1; TRBD1 might be the D (5 bases). Germline CDR1 and CDR2: SNHLY and FYNNEI. This CDR3 region has 11 residues. V lost 6 bases, J lost 6 bases, and 6 bases lay in between. The CDR3 DNA is TGTGCCAGCAGACAGGCCAATGAGCAGTTCTTC. It translates to CASRQANEQFF.

In this sample, this clonotype turned up many times. The CDR3 region is CASSIWGPQPQHF. The DNA of the CDR3 is TGTGCCAGTAGTATTTGGGGGCCCCAGCCCCAGCATTTT. This chain links TRBV19 with TRBJ1-5; a possible D gene is TRBD1 (6 bases). Germline assignment: CDR1 LNHDA and CDR2 SQIVND (reference sequence). The CDR3 length is 13 residues. V dropped 3 bases and J dropped 7 bases, with 10 bases sitting between them.

This clonotype has more than one count but fewer than ten. The V gene is TRBV18, the J gene TRBJ2-2; 7 bases align to TRBD2. Germline V gene lookup returns CDR1 KGHSH and CDR2 LQKENI. After removal of 0 bases from V and 0 bases from J, the junction contained 4 bases not matched to a gene. The CDR3 extends over 17 amino acids. The CDR3 sequence is CASSPPGLAANTGELFF. CDR3 nucleotide sequence: TGTGCCAGCTCACCACCTGGGCTAGCGGCGAACACCGGGGAGCTGTTTTTT.

This clonotype showed up many times. The V gene is TRBV7-6, the J gene TRBJ1-3; TRBD1 is a possible D gene (5 bases). The CDR3 is 18 residues long. Trimming stripped 7 bases from V and 2 bases from J, with 24 bases between. The germline gives CDR1 SGHVS, CDR2 FNYEAQ. CDR3: CASTPIRLGVSPGNTIYF. CDR3 bases: TGTGCCAGCACCCCTATCCGACTGGGGGTATCGCCTGGAAACACCATATATTTT.

The sample holds many counts of this clonotype. The chain links TRBV6-2 or TRBV6-3 to TRBJ2-3; 11 nucleotides align to TRBD1. Germline-derived CDR1 and CDR2 are MNHEY and SVGEGT. The length of the CDR3 is 16 residues. Unmatched junction bases numbered 9, after V lost 5 bases and J lost 5 bases. CDR3 loop: CASSPRGQGAGDTQYF. Here the CDR3 DNA reads TGTGCCAGCAGTCCCAGAGGACAGGGGGCCGGAGATACGCAGTATTTT.

The chain is built from TRBV7-6 and TRBJ2-1; 7 nucleotides align to TRBD1. Trimming removed 5 bases from V and 0 bases from J; junction bases left unmatched: 4. The CDR3 extends over 15 amino acids. Germline V gene lookup returns CDR1 SGHVS and CDR2 FNYEAQ. The CDR3 DNA reads as TGTGCCAGCAGCAACCGGGACAGCTCCTACAATGAGCAGTTCTTC. It encodes CASSNRDSSYNEQFF.

This clonotype was found many times. The rearrangement links TRBV7-9 to TRBJ1-1, with TRBD1 as a possible D gene (5 bases). The CDR3 is 14 residues long. V shed 6 bases and J shed 7 bases, with 18 bases lying between them. Germline CDR1 SEHNR, CDR2 FQNEAQ (reference sequence). The CDR3, as DNA: TGTGCCAGCAGGATCGACGGGACGGGACTTGAAGCTTTCTTT. It specifies CASRIDGTGLEAFF.

A few counts support this clonotype. The junction shows a germline mismatch at one end, possibly a read error. V is TRBV4-3 and J is TRBJ1-1, with D unresolved. Germline CDR1 reads LGHNA; CDR2 reads YSLEER. This CDR3 contains 14 residues. DNA of the CDR3: TGCGCCAGCAACCAAGATTTGAGGAACACTGAAGCTTTCTTT. This translates into CASNQDLRNTEAFF.

The gene calls are TRBV6-2 or TRBV6-3 and TRBJ2-5; TRBD2 matches 13 bases. V was clipped by 6 bases and J by 7 bases; unmatched bases: 5. CDR3 length: 14 amino acids. CDR1 is MNHEY, CDR2 SVGEGT, per germline. The CDR3 is CASRGTSGALTQYF. DNA of the CDR3: TGTGCCAGCAGAGGGACTAGCGGGGCGCTGACCCAGTACTTC.

This clonotype was found many times. This chain links TRBV29-1 with TRBJ1-1, with D hard to call. Germline V lookup: CDR1 SQVTM, CDR2 ANQGSEA. The CDR3 length is 13 residues. V dropped 2 bases and J dropped 2 bases, with 9 bases sitting between them. CDR3 coding DNA: TGCAGCGTTGAACGAGGAGACAACACTGAAGCTTTCTTT. Its translation is CSVERGDNTEAFF.

This clonotype was seen only a few times. This chain connects TRBV14 to TRBJ1-3; D perhaps matches TRBD1 (5 bases). Germline V lookup: CDR1 SGHDN, CDR2 FVKESK. The V end was cut by 1 base, the J end by 2 bases, with 9 bases between. This CDR3 contains 15 residues. CDR3: CASSQVARAGNTIYF. The DNA of the CDR3 is TGTGCCAGCAGCCAAGTCGCCAGGGCTGGAAACACCATATATTTT. The variable domain in full, with the rest retrieved from reference TRBV14 and TRBJ1-3, is EAGVTQFPSHSVIEKGQTVTLRCDPISGHDNLYWYRRVMGKEIKFLLHFVKESKQDESGMPNNRFLAERTGGTYSTLKVQPAELEDSGVYFCASSQVARAGNTIYFGEGSWLTVV.

There are many counts of this clonotype. The rearrangement uses TRBV12-3 or TRBV12-4 and TRBJ2-3; no definite D call. V lost 2 bases and J lost 0, with 9 bases in between. The CDR3 is 15 amino acids. The CDR3 sequence: CASSLHGVSTDTQYF. CDR3 nucleotides: TGTGCCAGCAGTTTACATGGCGTTAGCACAGATACGCAGTATTTT.